This T cell receptor beta chain is from a study of T cell responses to AZD1222 COVID-19 vaccine. Findings and limits, study-wide: CD4 TCRs covered the whole spike, strongest at regions 160-218 and 743-854. Two AZD1222 doses significantly raised spike-specific TCR breadth and depth over controls. Among the donors, most were white British and more were female, and clonal diversity was possibly underestimated.

CDR3 size: 15 residues. Concerning this clone itself: Its antigen is unknown.

TCRdb's copy holds only in-frame clones and misses some; the assay was immunoSEQ multiplex PCR. The data hold roughly 58,000 clones, with 75% to 90% observed a single time. The material was peripheral blood, obtained on day 0 of MenACWY control vaccination. The receptor's source is an adult in good health. The gene calls are TRBV21-1 and TRBJ2-5; the table's D call, TRBD2, was not checked against the DNA. TRBV21-1 is a recognized pseudogene. CDR3 DNA sequence: TGTGCCAGCAGCAAAGCTGGGCGGGGCAAAGAGACCCAGTACTTC. Its translation is CASSKAGRGKETQYF.